Following are 5 T cell receptor beta chains from one sample sequenced in a study of control samples from healthy donors and cancer patients. This table comes from immunoSEQ multiplex PCR, and its TCRdb copy is limited to in-frame clones, with some not included. Of roughly 49,000 clones listed, 88% are singletons. Sequencing was performed on PBMCs. All receptors derive from a middle-aged man with head and neck cancer.

The chain joins TRBV27 to TRBJ1-1, with a weak D call TRBD1 (6 bases). Trimming removed 5 bases from V and 5 bases from J, with 9 bases in between. CDR1 and CDR2 from the germline V gene are MNHEY and SMNVEV (reference sequence). The CDR3 has 12 residues. DNA of the CDR3: TGTGCCAGCAGTGAGGGGGGAACTGAAGCTTTCTTT. It yields the protein CASSEGGTEAFF.

This clone was detected only a few times. The chain links TRBV4-2 to TRBJ2-1, with TRBD2 matching 8 bases. Germline V CDR1 and CDR2: LGHNA, YNFKEQ. With V trimmed by 4 bases and J by 2 bases, 16 bases remained unmatched. CDR3 size: 19 residues. CDR3 sequence reads: CASSPGLAPATWAYNEQFF. In DNA, the CDR3 is TGTGCCAGCAGCCCTGGACTAGCACCGGCCACCTGGGCCTACAATGAGCAGTTCTTC.

The chain links TRBV7-9 to TRBJ1-1; D gene unclear. Germline assignment: CDR1 SEHNR and CDR2 FQNEAQ (reference sequence). Trimming removed 1 base from V and 1 base from J, with 4 bases in between. This CDR3 contains 13 residues. CDR3 coding DNA: TGTGCCAGCAGCTTAGAGGAGAACACTGAAGCTTTCTTT. This sequence encodes CASSLEENTEAFF. Together with reference TRBV7-9 and TRBJ1-1, the CDR3 gives the full variable domain: DTGVSQNPRHKITKRGQNVTFRCDPISEHNRLYWYRQTLGQGPEFLTYFQNEAQLEKSRLLSDRFSAERPKGSFSTLEIQRTEQGDSAMYLCASSLEENTEAFFGQGTRLTVV.

The chain has TRBV7-2 and TRBJ2-3; 10 bases line up with TRBD2. This CDR3 contains 15 residues. Germline CDR1 and CDR2: SGHTA and FQGNSA. Trimming took 2 bases from V and 3 from J; bases not matched to a gene: 2. DNA for the CDR3: TGTGCCAGCAGCTTACTAGCGGGGGATACAGATACGCAGTATTTT. Translated: CASSLLAGDTDTQYF.

The DNA for the CDR3 is TGTGCCAGCAGCCAAGAGACGCAGGGTTCACAGGAAAAACTGTTTTTT. This codes for CASSQETQGSQEKLFF. The chain recombines TRBV4-2 with TRBJ1-4; possibly TRBD1 for D (5 bases). Per the germline V gene, CDR1 is LGHNA and CDR2 is YNFKEQ. Trimming left V 0 bases short and J 8 bases short, with 16 bases between. This CDR3 is built from 16 residues.